The 7 T cell receptor beta chains given below trace back to one sample, sequenced in a study of blood T cell repertoires in COVID-19. Measured with immunoSEQ multiplex PCR; TCRdb has only the in-frame clones, and not every one. In the table there are 150,000 to 200,000 clones, 88% of which are singletons. The sample was peripheral blood. The source is a man between 35 and 55 years old with active or convalescent COVID-19.

The gene calls are TRBV11-1 and TRBJ2-5, with a possible D match to TRBD1 (6 bases). Trimming pared 1 base from V and 1 base from J, leaving 7 bases between. Per the germline V gene, CDR1 is SGHAT and CDR2 is FQDESV (reference sequence). This CDR3 is built from 14 residues. The CDR3 nucleotides read TGTGCCAGCAGCTTAGTAGGGGGCCAAGAGACCCAGTACTTC. It is translated as CASSLVGGQETQYF. Full variable domain (remainder filled in from reference TRBV11-1 and TRBJ2-5): EAEVAQSPRYKITEKSQAVAFWCDPISGHATLYWYRQILGQGPELLVQFQDESVVDDSQLPKDRFSAERLKGVDSTLKIQPAELGDSAMYLCASSLVGGQETQYFGPGTRLLVL.

This clone was counted once. The gene calls are TRBV19 and TRBJ1-1, with 10 bases fitting TRBD1. The germline CDR1 and CDR2 sequences are LNHDA and SQIVND (reference sequence). The V segment lost 4 bases and the J segment 2 bases; nucleotides outside the gene matches: 7. CDR3 length: 16 amino acids. This chain's CDR3 is CASSTRTGGLNTEAFF. For the CDR3, the DNA is TGTGCCAGTAGTACTCGGACAGGGGGATTAAACACTGAAGCTTTCTTT.

The V call is TRBV7-9, the J call TRBJ2-7; possibly TRBD2 for D (5 bases). Germline assignment: CDR1 SEHNR and CDR2 FQNEAQ (reference sequence). Trimming stripped 4 bases from V and 8 bases from J, with 15 bases between. The CDR3 extends over 13 amino acids. The CDR3, as DNA: TGTGCCAGCAGCTCATCGGACTCTTCGCAGCAGTACTTC. It encodes CASSSSDSSQQYF.

The V and J genes are TRBV4-1 and TRBJ2-3, with 8 bases that match TRBD2. Germline CDR1 is MGHRA and CDR2 is YSYEKL. The V gene end was trimmed by 0 bases and the J gene end by 4 bases; junction bases not matched to a gene: 12. CDR3 size: 18 residues. CDR3 sequence: CASSQDLESGRIADTQYF. The CDR3 region has the DNA TGCGCCAGCAGCCAAGATCTGGAAAGCGGGAGAATTGCAGATACGCAGTATTTT.

V gene TRBV27 combines with J gene TRBJ2-7; 7 positions agree with TRBD1. CDR3 length equals 14 residues. CDR1 MNHEY and CDR2 SMNVEV come from the germline V gene (reference sequence). Trimming took 4 bases from V and 2 from J; bases not matched to a gene: 5. For the CDR3, the DNA is TGTGCCAGCAGTTCTAGACAGGGCGCCTACGAGCAGTACTTC. Translation gives CASSSRQGAYEQYF.

The chain has TRBV6-4 and TRBJ1-5; TRBD1 might be the D (6 bases). Trimming stripped 6 bases from V and 4 bases from J, with 10 bases between. CDR1 and CDR2 from the germline V gene are MRHNA and SNTAGT. The CDR3 spans 13 residues. Written as DNA, the CDR3 is TGTGCCAGCAGGGGGCAGGGGAATCAGCCCCAGCATTTT. It is translated as CASRGQGNQPQHF.

The rearrangement joins TRBV28 to TRBJ2-1, with D possibly being TRBD2 (5 bases). The CDR3 contains 12 residues. The V and J ends lost 3 bases and 10 bases respectively, with 10 bases between them. The germline CDR1 and CDR2 sequences are MDHEN and SYDVKM. The CDR3 DNA is TGTGCCAGCAGTTTTACGAGGGTCGAGCAGTTCTTC. As protein: CASSFTRVEQFF.